The clone carrying this T cell receptor (beta chain) was found many times. The target antigen is unknown. TCRdb itself ran the 5' RACE reads through MiXCR, one entry per CDR3 protein. Here the sample spans 280,000 or so distinct CDR3 sequences, under 20% being singletons. This sample is drawn from a study of T-cell memory formation after mild COVID-19. Study findings and constraints: Unconfirmed was the SARS-CoV-2 specificity of second-wave clones that peaked on day 37. Contracting CD4+ clones sat mainly in CM and EM; CD8+ in EMRA. Clones contracting across day 15 to 85 had a balanced CD4/CD8 profile; later expanding clones leaned CD4+. That cross-reactive memory joined was suggested by some responding clones appearing in pre-infection memory.

The CDR3 is made up of 15 amino acids. V shed 2 bases, J shed 3 bases, and the junction held 3 bases outside the gene matches. Looked up from germline, CDR1 is LGHNA and CDR2 is YNFKEQ. The gene calls are TRBV4-2 and TRBJ2-1, with TRBD2 identical over 8 bases. The sequence derives from a man between 18 and 29 years old who had mild COVID-19 (a few samples of this study predate the infection). Cell type and time point are not known. Input material: PBMCs or a T cell subset sorted from them (not recorded which). CDR3 in DNA: TGTGCCAGCAGCCAATTGCGGGGGGACTACAATGAGCAGTTCTTC. This codes for CASSQLRGDYNEQFF.